The sequence of this TCR beta chain was determined in a study of cytomegalovirus exposure and HLA in healthy donors. The wider study: The 120 or so validation repertoires were produced on the same platform as the 550 to 700 repertoires of the first cohort. This was reported in a later analysis.

Germline V gene data show CDR1 as SGHRS and CDR2 as YFSETQ. Trimming removed 2 bases at V and 7 bases at J, with 15 bases between. This CDR3 has 14 residues. Some clones are missing from TCRdb's copy, which holds only in-frame ones; the method was immunoSEQ multiplex PCR. The sample records fewer than 250,000 clones, 80% to 85% being singletons. The specimen sequenced was PBMCs. The chain has TRBV5-1 and TRBJ1-1; D perhaps matches TRBD1 (5 bases). The TCR sequence derives from a woman aged 30 to 39 in good health and CMV-seropositive. In nucleotides, the CDR3 is TGCGCCAGCAGCTTTCAACCGACAGACTTTGAAGCTTTCTTT. It translates to CASSFQPTDFEAFF. The full variable domain, in which reference TRBV5-1 and TRBJ1-1 provide the parts outside the CDR3, is KAGVTQTPRYLIKTRGQQVTLSCSPISGHRSVSWYQQTPGQGLQFLFEYFSETQRNKGNFPGRFSGRQFSNSRSEMNVSTLELGDSALYLCASSFQPTDFEAFFGQGTRLTVV.